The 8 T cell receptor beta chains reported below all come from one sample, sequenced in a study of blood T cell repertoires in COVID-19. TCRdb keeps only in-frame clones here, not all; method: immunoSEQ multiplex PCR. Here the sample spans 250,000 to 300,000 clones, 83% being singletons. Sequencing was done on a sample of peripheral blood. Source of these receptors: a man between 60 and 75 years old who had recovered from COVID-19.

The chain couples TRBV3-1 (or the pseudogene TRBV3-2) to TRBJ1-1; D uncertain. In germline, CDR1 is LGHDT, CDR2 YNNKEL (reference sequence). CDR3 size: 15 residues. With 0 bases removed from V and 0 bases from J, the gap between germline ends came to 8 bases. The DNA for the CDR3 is TGTGCCAGCAGCCAAGAGGAGGTGCTGAACACTGAAGCTTTCTTT. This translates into CASSQEEVLNTEAFF.

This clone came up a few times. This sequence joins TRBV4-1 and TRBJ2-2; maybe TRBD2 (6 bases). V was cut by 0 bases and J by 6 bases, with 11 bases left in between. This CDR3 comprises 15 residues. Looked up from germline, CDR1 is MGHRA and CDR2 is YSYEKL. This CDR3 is CASSQDNGGSGELFF. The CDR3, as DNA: TGCGCCAGCAGCCAAGATAATGGGGGGTCCGGGGAGCTGTTTTTT.

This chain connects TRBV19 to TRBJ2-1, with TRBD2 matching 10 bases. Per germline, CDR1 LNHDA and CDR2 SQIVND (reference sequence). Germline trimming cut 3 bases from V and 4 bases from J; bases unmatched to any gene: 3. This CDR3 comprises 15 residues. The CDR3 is CASSMSLAGYNEQFF. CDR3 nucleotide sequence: TGTGCCAGTAGTATGTCACTAGCGGGGTACAATGAGCAGTTCTTC.

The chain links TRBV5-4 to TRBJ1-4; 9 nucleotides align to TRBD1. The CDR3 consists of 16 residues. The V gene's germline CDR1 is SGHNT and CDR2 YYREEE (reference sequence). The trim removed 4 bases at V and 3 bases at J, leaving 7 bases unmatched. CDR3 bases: TGTGCCAGCAGCCCAACAGGGGGCGCAGCTAATGAAAAACTGTTTTTT. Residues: CASSPTGGAANEKLFF. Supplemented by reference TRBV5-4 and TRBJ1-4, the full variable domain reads ETGVTQSPTHLIKTRGQQVTLRCSSQSGHNTVSWYQQALGQGPQFIFQYYREEENGRGNFPPRFSGLQFPNYSSELNVNALELDDSALYLCASSPTGGAANEKLFFGSGTQLSVL.

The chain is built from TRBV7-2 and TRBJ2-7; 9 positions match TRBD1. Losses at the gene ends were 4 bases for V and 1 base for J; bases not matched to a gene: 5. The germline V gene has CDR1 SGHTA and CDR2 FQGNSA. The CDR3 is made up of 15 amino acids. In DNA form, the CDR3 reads TGTGCCAGCAGCTCTCAACAGGGGGCTTCCTACGAGCAGTACTTC. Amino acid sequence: CASSSQQGASYEQYF.

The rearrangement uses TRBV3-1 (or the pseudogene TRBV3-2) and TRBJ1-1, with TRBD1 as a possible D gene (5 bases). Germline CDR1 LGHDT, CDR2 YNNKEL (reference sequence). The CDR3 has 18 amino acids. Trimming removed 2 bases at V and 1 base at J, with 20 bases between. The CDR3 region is CASSQRWAGKIKNTEAFF. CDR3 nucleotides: TGTGCCAGCAGCCAAAGGTGGGCAGGGAAAATTAAGAACACTGAAGCTTTCTTT.

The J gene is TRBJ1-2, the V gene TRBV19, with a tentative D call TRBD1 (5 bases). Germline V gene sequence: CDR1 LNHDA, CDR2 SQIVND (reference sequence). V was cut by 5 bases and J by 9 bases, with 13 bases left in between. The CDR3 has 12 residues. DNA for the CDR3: TGTGCCAGTAGTCAGGGACTTGATCGCTACACCTTC. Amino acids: CASSQGLDRYTF.

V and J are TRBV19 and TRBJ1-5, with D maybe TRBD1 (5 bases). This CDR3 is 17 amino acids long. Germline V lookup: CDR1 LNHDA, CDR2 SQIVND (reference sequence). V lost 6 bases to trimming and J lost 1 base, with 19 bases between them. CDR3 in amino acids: CASSPGWGVGSNQPQHF. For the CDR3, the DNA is TGTGCCAGTAGCCCTGGTTGGGGGGTCGGGAGCAATCAGCCCCAGCATTTT.